The next 8 T cell receptor beta chains were all read from a single sample in a study of chemoradiotherapy in HPV16-positive cancers. The method was immunoSEQ multiplex PCR; TCRdb's version includes in-frame clones alone and lacks a portion of them. This sample has more than 10,000 clones, with 89% found just once. Here the sequenced sample was blood, taken from a patient who underwent chemoradiotherapy. These receptors were collected from a human donor with HPV-associated anogenital cancer.

V gene TRBV5-1 combines with J gene TRBJ2-5, with D possibly being TRBD1 (5 bases). CDR1 is SGHRS, CDR2 YFSETQ, per germline. The CDR3 has 16 residues. The ends were cut back, 6 bases at V and 4 bases at J, with 22 bases in the middle. The CDR3 reads CASTSAYRSQGETQYF. The DNA of the CDR3 is TGCGCCAGCACCTCTGCCTATCGGTCGCAGGGAGAGACCCAGTACTTC.

The chain combines TRBV10-3 with TRBJ2-3, with 10 bases fitting TRBD1. J was trimmed by 9 bases and V by 10 bases; bases with no gene match: 10. The CDR3 consists of 13 residues. Looked up from germline, CDR1 is ENHRY and CDR2 is SYGVKD. The CDR3 DNA reads TGTGCCACCACCGGGACAGGGGTTGACACGCAGTATTTT. It yields the protein CATTGTGVDTQYF.

The chain joins TRBV10-3 to TRBJ2-1; 13 nucleotides agree with TRBD2. The CDR3 runs to 15 residues. Germline trimming cut 3 bases from V and 8 bases from J; bases unmatched to any gene: 4. The V gene's germline CDR1 is ENHRY and CDR2 SYGVKD. CDR3 residues: CAISEILAGGDEQFF. CDR3 in DNA: TGTGCCATCAGTGAAATACTAGCGGGAGGGGATGAGCAGTTCTTC.

The V and J genes are TRBV7-9 and TRBJ2-2; TRBD2 might be the D (5 bases). The V gene lost 0 bases and the J gene lost 6 bases, with 8 bases spanning the gap. The CDR3 is 14 residues long. The germline V gene encodes CDR1 SEHNR and CDR2 FQNEAQ (reference sequence). Here the CDR3 DNA reads TGTGCCAGCAGCTTAGCGCGGGCCCCCGGGGAGCTGTTTTTT. Translated: CASSLARAPGELFF.

The gene calls are TRBV6-5 and TRBJ1-2; weak D call: TRBD1 (6 bases). The V gene lost 6 bases and the J gene lost 8 bases, with 22 bases spanning the gap. The germline V gene encodes CDR1 MNHEY and CDR2 SVGAGI. The CDR3 runs 15 residues. In DNA form, the CDR3 reads TGTGCCAGCAGATCTTTTGAGCGGGGGCGAAACGGCTACACCTTC. Protein: CASRSFERGRNGYTF.

The chain has TRBV6-6 and TRBJ1-1; D is undetermined. V lost 5 bases to trimming and J lost 4 bases, with 14 bases between them. Germline values: CDR1 MNHNY, CDR2 SVGAGI (reference sequence). This CDR3 is built from 14 residues. This CDR3 reads CASSPEWWFTEAFF. The DNA of the CDR3 is TGTGCCAGCAGTCCCGAATGGTGGTTCACTGAAGCTTTCTTT.

Notes on this clone: Other nucleotide sequences from this sample produce the same CDR3. This chain uses TRBV4-3 with TRBJ1-1; D gene unclear. V was cut by 0 bases and J by 0 bases, with 11 bases left in between. Looked up from germline, CDR1 is LGHNA and CDR2 is YSLEER. The CDR3 has 16 residues. The CDR3 is CASSQEFQIMNTEAFF. The CDR3 bases are TGCGCCAGCAGCCAAGAATTTCAGATCATGAACACTGAAGCTTTCTTT.

This clone has only one observation. The rearrangement joins TRBV7-6 to TRBJ2-2; no definite D call. This CDR3 comprises 12 residues. Per germline, CDR1 SGHVS and CDR2 FNYEAQ. V was trimmed by 5 bases and J by 8 bases, leaving 9 bases between them. The CDR3 coding sequence is TGTGCCAGCAGCCCCTTAGGGGGGGAGCTGTTTTTT. Translated: CASSPLGGELFF.